The 27 T cell receptor beta chains reported below all come from one sample, sequenced in a study of Graves' ophthalmopathy and Graves' hyperthyroidism. Amplifying from RNA transcripts, the study obtained TCR beta CDR3 regions. A first-round RT-PCR used HTBI primers, followed by a second-round multiplex PCR. TCRdb passed the multiplex PCR reads through MiXCR, listing each CDR3 protein once. The sample has around 340,000 distinct CDR3 sequences, roughly a sixth seen once. The material sequenced was peripheral blood. The receptors were sampled from an adult man with Graves' ophthalmopathy.

This clonotype was seen repeatedly, ten times or more. The chain joins TRBV7-9 to TRBJ2-7; the D gene is possibly TRBD1 (5 bases). The length of the CDR3 is 14 residues. The germline V and J ends were trimmed by 3 bases and 4 bases, with 13 bases remaining between them. CDR1 is SEHNR and CDR2 is FQNEAQ in the germline V gene (reference sequence). CDR3 sequence (DNA): TGTGCCAGCAGCTTTAACTCCAGGGTATACGAGCAGTACTTC. This encodes CASSFNSRVYEQYF.

CDR3 DNA: TGTGCCAGCAGTTTCAACAGGGACGAGCAGTACTTC. It encodes CASSFNRDEQYF. The V call is TRBV7-9, the J call TRBJ2-7; tentatively, D is TRBD1 (6 bases). CDR1 is SEHNR, CDR2 FQNEAQ, per germline (reference sequence). The CDR3 length is 12 residues. Trimming removed 6 bases from V and 5 bases from J, with 11 bases in between.

This clonotype was recorded at least ten times. This chain links TRBV11-2 with TRBJ1-5, with D perhaps matching TRBD1 (5 bases). Looked up from germline, CDR1 is SGHAT and CDR2 is FQNNGV. Trimming took off 5 bases at V and 0 bases at J, with 11 bases between the two ends. The CDR3 totals 15 residues. CDR3 coding DNA: TGTGCCAGCAGCCCCGGGACGGTTAGCAATCAGCCCCAGCATTTT. Translation: CASSPGTVSNQPQHF.

At least ten counts were recorded for this clonotype. The V call is TRBV6-2 or TRBV6-3, the J call TRBJ2-2, with 7 bases identical to TRBD2. V shed 6 bases and J 7 bases; nucleotides not matched to a gene: 5. The CDR3 loop spans 13 amino acids. Germline loops: CDR1 MNHEY, CDR2 SVGEGT. The DNA for the CDR3 is TGTGCCAGCAGGGCGGGAGCTGGCGGGGAGCTGTTTTTT. The encoded protein is CASRAGAGGELFF.

This clonotype occurred many times. The rearrangement links TRBV7-2 to TRBJ2-7; 9 positions agree with TRBD1. Germline V CDR1 and CDR2: SGHTA, FQGNSA. With V trimmed by 2 bases and J by 4 bases, 12 bases remained unmatched. This CDR3 contains 17 residues. The CDR3 reads CASSLRDRARGEYEQYF. CDR3 bases: TGTGCCAGCAGCTTACGGGACAGGGCCCGGGGGGAATACGAGCAGTACTTC.

This clonotype was counted a few times. This sequence joins TRBV18 and TRBJ2-7; D gene uncertain. This CDR3 is 12 amino acids long. V lost 5 bases and J 3 bases, leaving 8 bases between the germline ends. From germline, CDR1 is KGHSH and CDR2 LQKENI. The CDR3 loop reads CASSGIDYEQYF. The CDR3 nucleotides read TGTGCCAGCTCAGGGATCGACTACGAGCAGTACTTC.

As for this clonotype: A much larger clone differs from this one at a single base, so this may be a read error. V and J are TRBV28 and TRBJ1-3; no reliable D call. The CDR3 has 15 amino acids. Per germline, CDR1 MDHEN and CDR2 SYDVKM. V lost 3 bases to trimming and J lost 5 bases, with 14 bases between them. The CDR3 bases are TGTGCCAGCAGTTTCCTCAAGGTATCCCGAAACACCATATATTTT. Protein sequence: CASSFLKVSRNTIYF.

This chain uses TRBV6-5 with TRBJ1-2, with a weak D call TRBD1 (5 bases). V lost 3 bases, J lost 6 bases, and 17 bases lay in between. Looked up from germline, CDR1 is MNHEY and CDR2 is SVGAGI. CDR3 length: 15 amino acids. The CDR3 nucleotides are TGTGCCAGCAGTTATGGGACGGACCCGTTTAATGGCTACACCTTC. As protein: CASSYGTDPFNGYTF.

The gene calls are TRBV11-2 and TRBJ2-6; D is tentatively TRBD1 or TRBD2 (5 bases each). This CDR3 contains 17 residues. Trimming shortened V by 3 bases and J by 0 bases, and 12 bases separated the two germline ends. Per the germline V gene, CDR1 is SGHAT and CDR2 is FQNNGV. The CDR3 DNA reads as TGTGCCAGCAGCTTGGGGGTCCCAAGCTCTGGGGCCAACGTCCTGACTTTC. Translating it yields CASSLGVPSSGANVLTF.

This clonotype appeared many times. V usage is TRBV13 and J usage is TRBJ1-5; 11 bases are shared with TRBD1. CDR3 length: 15 residues. The ends lost 4 bases at V and 10 bases at J; junction bases unmatched: 9. In germline, CDR1 is PRHDT, CDR2 FYEKMQ (reference sequence). The CDR3 protein is CASSSLDRGPPPQHF. In DNA form, the CDR3 reads TGTGCCAGCAGCTCCCTGGACAGGGGGCCCCCCCCCCAGCATTTT. The full variable domain, its missing parts supplied by reference TRBV13 and TRBJ1-5, is AAGVIQSPRHLIKEKRETATLKCYPIPRHDTVYWYQQGPGQDPQFLISFYEKMQSDKGSIPDRFSAQQFSDYHSELNMSSLELGDSALYFCASSSLDRGPPPQHFGDGTRLSIL.

This clonotype was observed at least ten times. The rearrangement joins TRBV12-3 or TRBV12-4 to TRBJ1-5; D gene ambiguous. V shed 2 bases and J shed 1 base, with 6 bases lying between them. This CDR3 comprises 14 residues. The CDR3 sequence: CASSLSRSNQPQHF. The CDR3 DNA reads as TGTGCCAGCAGTTTAAGCCGGAGCAATCAGCCCCAGCATTTT.

At least ten counts were recorded for this clonotype. The chain links TRBV2 to TRBJ2-2; D may correspond to TRBD1 or TRBD2 (5 bases each). The CDR3 length is 14 residues. Germline CDR1 is SNHLY and CDR2 is FYNNEI. Trimming took 6 bases from V and 0 from J, leaving 8 bases between them. The CDR3 here is CASRRGANTGELFF. The CDR3 DNA sequence: TGTGCCAGCAGGAGGGGTGCGAACACCGGGGAGCTGTTTTTT.

This clonotype was seen at least ten times. The DNA of the CDR3 is TGTGCCAGCAGTTACCCCTCGACTGCAGGGGCGTCCTACGAGCAGTACTTC. This sequence encodes CASSYPSTAGASYEQYF. V and J are TRBV6-5 and TRBJ2-7, with a tentative D call TRBD1 (6 bases). Trimming removed 2 bases from V and 1 base from J, with 18 bases in between. Germline CDR1 reads MNHEY; CDR2 reads SVGAGI. The CDR3 consists of 17 residues.

This clonotype showed up many times. This rearrangement joins TRBV11-2 to TRBJ2-7; the D gene is possibly TRBD1 (5 bases). The CDR3 loop spans 16 amino acids. V lost 6 bases and J 0 bases, leaving 18 bases between the germline ends. CDR1 is SGHAT and CDR2 is FQNNGV in the germline V gene. Here the CDR3 DNA reads TGTGCCAGCAGAGCTTTACGAACAGGAAGCTCCTACGAGCAGTACTTC. As protein: CASRALRTGSSYEQYF.

Comment on this clonotype: Given a much more abundant clone one base away, this may be a read error. The chain combines TRBV9 with TRBJ2-7, with TRBD2 as a possible D gene (6 bases). Germline V gene data show CDR1 as SGDLS and CDR2 as YYNGEE. This CDR3 is built from 15 residues. CDR3 DNA: TGTGTCAGCAGCTTCCAACTAGCTCCCACCTACGAGCAGTACTTC. It is translated as CVSSFQLAPTYEQYF. Full variable domain (missing parts from reference TRBV9 and TRBJ2-7): DSGVTQTPKHLITATGQRVTLRCSPRSGDLSVYWYQQSLDQGLQFLIQYYNGEERAKGNILERFSAQQFPDLHSELNLSSLELGDSALYFCVSSFQLAPTYEQYFGPGTRLTVT.

This clonotype showed up many times. The gene calls are TRBV4-1 and TRBJ1-5; TRBD1 matches at 7 bases. This CDR3 is 15 amino acids long. V shed 4 bases, J shed 2 bases, and the junction held 5 bases outside the gene matches. Looked up from germline, CDR1 is MGHRA and CDR2 is YSYEKL. The CDR3: CASSPTGTGNQPQHF. The CDR3 bases are TGCGCCAGCAGCCCAACCGGGACAGGCAATCAGCCCCAGCATTTT.

This clonotype was observed at least ten times. This chain links TRBV20-1 with TRBJ1-2, with 8 bases lining up with TRBD1. The CDR3 covers 15 residues. CDR1 and CDR2 (germline): DFQATT, SNEGSKA (reference sequence). J lost 6 bases, V lost 1 base, and 10 bases had no gene match. CDR3 sequence (DNA): TGCAGTGCTAGAGGCCGATCAGGGGGCTACAATGGCTACACCTTC. This sequence encodes CSARGRSGGYNGYTF.

This clonotype was seen a handful of times. This rearrangement joins TRBV12-5 to TRBJ2-7; D not resolved. Germline lookup yields CDR1 LGHNT and CDR2 FRNRAP. Between the trimmed V and J ends, which lost 7 bases and 0 bases, there was a span of 19 bases. This CDR3 region has 16 residues. The CDR3 here is CASVVISEISSYEQYF. The DNA for the CDR3 is TGTGCTAGTGTCGTCATAAGCGAGATTTCCTCCTACGAGCAGTACTTC.

This clonotype occurred many times. This chain links TRBV12-3 or TRBV12-4 with TRBJ1-5; no reliable D call. CDR3 size: 14 residues. V shed 3 bases and J shed 4 bases, with 10 bases lying between them. CDR3 region: CASSFTAINQPQHF. The CDR3 DNA is TGTGCCAGCAGTTTCACCGCGATAAATCAGCCCCAGCATTTT.

This clonotype was picked up many times. The chain links TRBV12-3 or TRBV12-4 to TRBJ2-3; no clear D. The V and J ends lost 2 bases and 0 bases respectively, with 12 bases between them. There are 16 residues in the CDR3. This CDR3 reads CASSLFNGVSTDTQYF. In DNA, the CDR3 is TGTGCCAGCAGTTTATTTAATGGAGTGAGCACAGATACGCAGTATTTT.

With regard to this clonotype: A much bigger clone sits one base away, suggesting this may be a read error. The chain joins TRBV4-2 to TRBJ2-5; possible D gene TRBD1, 6 bases. Germline V lookup: CDR1 LGHNA, CDR2 YNFKEQ. The CDR3 consists of 15 residues. CDR3 in DNA: TGTGCCAGCAGCCAAGCTTTATCCAGGGGCGAGACCCGGTACTTC. This gives the protein CASSQALSRGETRYF.

This clonotype was recorded at least ten times. The chain employs TRBV19 and TRBJ1-5, with 7 bases that match TRBD1. V lost 5 bases to trimming and J lost 5 bases; unmatched junction nucleotides: 3. The germline gives CDR1 LNHDA, CDR2 SQIVND (reference sequence). This CDR3 region has 13 residues. This chain's CDR3 is CASSPTGYQPQHF. As DNA, the CDR3 is TGTGCCAGTAGTCCGACAGGGTATCAGCCCCAGCATTTT. The full variable domain, completed using reference TRBV19 and TRBJ1-5, is DGGITQSPKYLFRKEGQNVTLSCEQNLNHDAMYWYRQDPGQGLRLIYYSQIVNDFQKGDIAEGYSVSREKKESFPLTVTSAQKNPTAFYLCASSPTGYQPQHFGDGTRLSIL.

This clonotype was detected many times. The gene calls are TRBV12-3 or TRBV12-4 and TRBJ1-1; 8 bases are shared with TRBD1. This CDR3 is 16 amino acids long. The V segment lost 3 bases and the J segment 2 bases; nucleotides outside the gene matches: 8. As DNA, the CDR3 is TGTGCCAGCAGTTTTCGACAGGGGTCATTTAACACTGAAGCTTTCTTT. Its translation: CASSFRQGSFNTEAFF.

At least ten counts were recorded for this clonotype. V usage is TRBV28 and J usage is TRBJ1-1; D gene uncertain. The CDR3 extends over 14 amino acids. With 8 bases removed from V and 0 bases from J, the gap between germline ends came to 13 bases. Germline lookup yields CDR1 MDHEN and CDR2 SYDVKM. CDR3 nucleotide sequence: TGTGCCAGCCGTCTTCGGGCAGTGAACACTGAAGCTTTCTTT. This translates into CASRLRAVNTEAFF.

This clonotype was counted ten times or more. The chain joins TRBV6-1 to TRBJ2-5; D tentatively reads TRBD1 or TRBD2 (5 bases each). The CDR3 totals 12 residues. In germline, CDR1 is MNHNS, CDR2 SASEGT. Trimming shortened V by 8 bases and J by 7 bases, and 14 bases separated the two germline ends. CDR3 loop: CASFDSGATQYF. The CDR3, as DNA: TGTGCCAGCTTTGACTCCGGGGCGACCCAGTACTTC.

This clonotype was counted ten times or more. This chain joins TRBV4-2 and TRBJ2-5; D is possibly TRBD2 (6 bases). V lost 4 bases and J 2 bases, leaving 14 bases between the germline ends. The germline V gene encodes CDR1 LGHNA and CDR2 YNFKEQ. The CDR3 length is 15 residues. The CDR3 coding sequence is TGTGCCAGCAGCCTCCAGCGGGTTGGGCAAGAGACCCAGTACTTC. Its translation: CASSLQRVGQETQYF.

At least ten counts were recorded for this clonotype. This chain uses TRBV27 with TRBJ2-7; 11 bases are a match to TRBD2. The J segment lost 2 bases and the V segment lost 4 bases, leaving 7 bases of the junction unmatched. The germline V gene encodes CDR1 MNHEY and CDR2 SMNVEV (reference sequence). CDR3 length: 16 residues. The CDR3 DNA follows: TGTGCCAGCAGTTCGAGACTAGCGGGGCAACCCTACGAGCAGTACTTC. Translation gives CASSSRLAGQPYEQYF.